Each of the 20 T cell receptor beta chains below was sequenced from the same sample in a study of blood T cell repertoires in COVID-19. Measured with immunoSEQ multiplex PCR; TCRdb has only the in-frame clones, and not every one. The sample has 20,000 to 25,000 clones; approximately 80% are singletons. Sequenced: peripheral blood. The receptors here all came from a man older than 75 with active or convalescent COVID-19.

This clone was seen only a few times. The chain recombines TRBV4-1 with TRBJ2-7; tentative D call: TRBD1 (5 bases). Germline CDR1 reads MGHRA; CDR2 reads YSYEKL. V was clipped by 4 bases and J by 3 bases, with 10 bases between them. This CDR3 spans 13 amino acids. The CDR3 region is CASSPRVGYEQYF. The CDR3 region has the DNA TGCGCCAGCAGCCCCAGGGTAGGCTACGAGCAGTACTTC.

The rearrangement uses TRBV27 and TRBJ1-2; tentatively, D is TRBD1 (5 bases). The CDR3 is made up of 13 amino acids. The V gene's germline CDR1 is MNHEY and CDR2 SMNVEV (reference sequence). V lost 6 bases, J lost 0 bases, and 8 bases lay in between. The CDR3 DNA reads TGTGCCAGCAGACGACAGACTAACTATGGCTACACCTTC. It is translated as CASRRQTNYGYTF.

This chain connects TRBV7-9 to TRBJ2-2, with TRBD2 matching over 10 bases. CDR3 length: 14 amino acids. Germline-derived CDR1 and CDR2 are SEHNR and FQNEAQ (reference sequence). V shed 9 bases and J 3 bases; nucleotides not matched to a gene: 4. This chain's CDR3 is CASLLAGDTGELFF. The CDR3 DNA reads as TGTGCCAGTCTTCTAGCGGGGGACACCGGGGAGCTGTTTTTT.

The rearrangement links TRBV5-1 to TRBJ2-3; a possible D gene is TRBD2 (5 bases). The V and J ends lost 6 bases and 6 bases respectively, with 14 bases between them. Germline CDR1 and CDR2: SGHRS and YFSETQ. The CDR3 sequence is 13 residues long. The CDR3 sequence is CASNGIVADTQYF. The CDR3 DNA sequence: TGCGCCAGCAACGGGATTGTGGCGGATACGCAGTATTTT. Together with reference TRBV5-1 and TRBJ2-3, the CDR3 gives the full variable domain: KAGVTQTPRYLIKTRGQQVTLSCSPISGHRSVSWYQQTPGQGLQFLFEYFSETQRNKGNFPGRFSGRQFSNSRSEMNVSTLELGDSALYLCASNGIVADTQYFGPGTRLTVL.

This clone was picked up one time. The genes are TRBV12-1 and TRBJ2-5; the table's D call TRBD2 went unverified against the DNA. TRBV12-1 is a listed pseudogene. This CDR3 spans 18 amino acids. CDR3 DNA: TGTGCCAGCAGCGAACGCTGGGGGGGGCGGGTGAGAGGCGAGACCCAGTACTTC. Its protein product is CASSERWGGRVRGETQYF.

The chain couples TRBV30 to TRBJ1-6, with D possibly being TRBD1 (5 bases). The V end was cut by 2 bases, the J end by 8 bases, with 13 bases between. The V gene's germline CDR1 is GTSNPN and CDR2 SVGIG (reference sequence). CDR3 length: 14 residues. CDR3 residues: CAWSSRGSDSPLHF. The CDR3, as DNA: TGTGCCTGGAGTTCCCGGGGGTCCGATTCACCCCTCCACTTT. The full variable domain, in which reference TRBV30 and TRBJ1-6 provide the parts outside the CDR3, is SQTIHQWPATLVQPVGSPLSLECTVEGTSNPNLYWYRQAAGRGLQLLFYSVGIGQISSEVPQNLSASRPQDRQFILSSKKLLLSDSGFYLCAWSSRGSDSPLHFGNGTRLTVT.

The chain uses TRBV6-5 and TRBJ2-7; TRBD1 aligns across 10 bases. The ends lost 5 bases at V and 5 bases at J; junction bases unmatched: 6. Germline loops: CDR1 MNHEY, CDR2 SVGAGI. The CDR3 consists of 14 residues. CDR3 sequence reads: CASSLRDRGNEQYF. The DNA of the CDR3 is TGTGCCAGCAGTCTCCGGGACAGGGGAAACGAGCAGTACTTC.

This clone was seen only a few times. The CDR3 reads CASSDNLGRGRTDTQYF. CDR3 nucleotide sequence: TGTGCCAGCAGCGATAACCTGGGCCGCGGGCGCACAGATACGCAGTATTTT. The chain carries TRBV7-9 and TRBJ2-3; D may be TRBD2 (5 bases). This CDR3 contains 17 residues. The V end was cut by 5 bases, the J end by 1 base, with 19 bases between. Looked up from germline, CDR1 is SEHNR and CDR2 is FQNEAQ (reference sequence). The entire variable domain, with the rest obtained from reference TRBV7-9 and TRBJ2-3, is as follows: DTGVSQNPRHKITKRGQNVTFRCDPISEHNRLYWYRQTLGQGPEFLTYFQNEAQLEKSRLLSDRFSAERPKGSFSTLEIQRTEQGDSAMYLCASSDNLGRGRTDTQYFGPGTRLTVL.

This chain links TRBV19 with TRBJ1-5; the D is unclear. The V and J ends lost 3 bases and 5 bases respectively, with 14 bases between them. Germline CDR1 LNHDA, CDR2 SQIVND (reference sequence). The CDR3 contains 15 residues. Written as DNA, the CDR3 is TGTGCCAGTAGTATCGGGCAGGAGGAGGATCAGCCCCAGCATTTT. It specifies CASSIGQEEDQPQHF.

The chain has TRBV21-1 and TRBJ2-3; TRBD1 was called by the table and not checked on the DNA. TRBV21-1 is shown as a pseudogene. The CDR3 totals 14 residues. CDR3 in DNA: TGTGCCAGCAGCAAAGATCCAGGGGCAGATACGCAGTATTTT. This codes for CASSKDPGADTQYF.

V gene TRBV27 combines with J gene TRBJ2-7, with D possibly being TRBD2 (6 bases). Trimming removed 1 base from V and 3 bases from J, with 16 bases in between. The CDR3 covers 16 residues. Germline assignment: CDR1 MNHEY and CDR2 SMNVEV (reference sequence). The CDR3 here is CASSLYQGGTDYEQYF. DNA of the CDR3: TGTGCCAGCAGTTTATATCAAGGAGGGACGGACTACGAGCAGTACTTC.

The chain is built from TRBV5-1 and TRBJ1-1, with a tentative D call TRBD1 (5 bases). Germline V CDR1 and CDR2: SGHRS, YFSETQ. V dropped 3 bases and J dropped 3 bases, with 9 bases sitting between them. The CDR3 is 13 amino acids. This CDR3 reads CASSYQGDTEAFF. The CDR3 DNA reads TGCGCCAGCAGCTACCAAGGGGACACTGAAGCTTTCTTT.

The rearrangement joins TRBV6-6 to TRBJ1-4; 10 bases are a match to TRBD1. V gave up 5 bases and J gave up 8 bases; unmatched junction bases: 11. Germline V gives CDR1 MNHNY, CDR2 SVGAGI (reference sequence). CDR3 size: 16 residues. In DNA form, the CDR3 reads TGTGCCAGCAGTCGAATAGGGACAGGGGTACAGGAAAAACTGTTTTTT. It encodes CASSRIGTGVQEKLFF.

The CDR3: CASVLQELAYEQYF. For the CDR3, the DNA is TGTGCCAGTGTTTTACAGGAGCTAGCCTACGAGCAGTACTTC. The V call is TRBV2, the J call TRBJ2-7, with D tentatively TRBD1 (5 bases). V lost 9 bases to trimming and J lost 2 bases, with 17 bases between them. Germline values: CDR1 SNHLY, CDR2 FYNNEI. The CDR3 spans 14 residues.

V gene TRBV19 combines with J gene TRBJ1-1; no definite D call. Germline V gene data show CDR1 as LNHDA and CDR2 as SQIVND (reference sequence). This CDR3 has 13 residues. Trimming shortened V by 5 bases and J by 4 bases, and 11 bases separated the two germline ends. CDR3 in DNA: TGTGCCAGTAGTTCTTTTCGCGGCACTGAAGCTTTCTTT. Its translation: CASSSFRGTEAFF.

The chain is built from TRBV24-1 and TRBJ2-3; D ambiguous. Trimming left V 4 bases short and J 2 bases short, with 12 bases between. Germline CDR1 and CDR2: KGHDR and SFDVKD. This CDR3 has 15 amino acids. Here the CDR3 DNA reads TGTGCCACCAGTGACCGCCGAGAATCCACAGATACGCAGTATTTT. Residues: CATSDRRESTDTQYF.

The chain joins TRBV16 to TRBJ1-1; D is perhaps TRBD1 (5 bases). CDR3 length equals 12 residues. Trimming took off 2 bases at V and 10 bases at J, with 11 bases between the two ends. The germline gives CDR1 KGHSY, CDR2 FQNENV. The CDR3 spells CASSQLGEGAFF. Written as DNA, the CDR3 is TGTGCCAGCAGCCAACTAGGGGAAGGAGCTTTCTTT. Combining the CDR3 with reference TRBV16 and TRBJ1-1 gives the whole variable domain GEEVAQTPKHLVRGEGQKAKLYCAPIKGHSYVFWYQQVLKNEFKFLISFQNENVFDETGMPKERFSAKCLPNSPCSLEIQATKLEDSAVYFCASSQLGEGAFFGQGTRLTVV.

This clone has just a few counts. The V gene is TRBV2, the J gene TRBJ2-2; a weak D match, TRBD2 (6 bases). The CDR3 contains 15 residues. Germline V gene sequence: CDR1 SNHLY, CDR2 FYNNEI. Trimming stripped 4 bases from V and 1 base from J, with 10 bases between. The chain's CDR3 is CASSGYGRNTGELFF. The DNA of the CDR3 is TGTGCCAGCAGTGGGTACGGGAGGAACACCGGGGAGCTGTTTTTT.

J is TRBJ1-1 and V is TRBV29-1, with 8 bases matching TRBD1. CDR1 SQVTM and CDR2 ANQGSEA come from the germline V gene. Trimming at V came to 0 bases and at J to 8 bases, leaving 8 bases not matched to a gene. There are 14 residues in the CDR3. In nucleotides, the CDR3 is TGCAGCGTTGAAGATCGGGGACAGGCCTTCGAAGCTTTCTTT. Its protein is CSVEDRGQAFEAFF.

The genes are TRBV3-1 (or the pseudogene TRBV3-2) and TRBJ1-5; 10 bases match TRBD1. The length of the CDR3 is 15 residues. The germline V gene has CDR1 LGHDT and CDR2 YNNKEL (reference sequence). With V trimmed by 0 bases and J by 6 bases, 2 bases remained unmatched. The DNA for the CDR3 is TGTGCCAGCAGCCAAGATGGGACAGGGGCTCAGCCCCAGCATTTT. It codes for CASSQDGTGAQPQHF.